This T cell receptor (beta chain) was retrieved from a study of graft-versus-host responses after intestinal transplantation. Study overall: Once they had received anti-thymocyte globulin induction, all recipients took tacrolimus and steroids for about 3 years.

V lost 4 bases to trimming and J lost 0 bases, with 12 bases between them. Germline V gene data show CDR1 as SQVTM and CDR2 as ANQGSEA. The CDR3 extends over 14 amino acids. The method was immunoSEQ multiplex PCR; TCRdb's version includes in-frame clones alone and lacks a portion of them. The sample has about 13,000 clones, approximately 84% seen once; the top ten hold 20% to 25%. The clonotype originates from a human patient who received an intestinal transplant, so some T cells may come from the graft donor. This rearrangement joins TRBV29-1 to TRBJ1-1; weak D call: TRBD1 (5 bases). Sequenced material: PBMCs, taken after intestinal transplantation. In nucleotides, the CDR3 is TGCAGCGTTGCAGGGAGGGGAATGAACACTGAAGCTTTCTTT. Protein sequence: CSVAGRGMNTEAFF.